Sequencing of this T cell receptor (beta chain) was carried out in a study of CDR3 diversity in severe acne. TCRdb passed the PCR reads through MiXCR, listing each CDR3 protein once. The profile shows roughly 81,000 distinct CDR3 sequences, 45% to 50% of them singletons. V was clipped by 3 bases and J by 11 bases; unmatched bases: 12. The CDR3 consists of 14 residues. CDR1 is SGHNT, CDR2 YYREEE, per germline (reference sequence). Specimen: blood. The V and J genes are TRBV5-4 and TRBJ2-3; 7 bases map to TRBD1. This TCR derives from a male donor in good health, serving as a control. This CDR3 reads CASSWETGWNEQYF. The CDR3 DNA sequence: TGTGCCAGCAGCTGGGAGACAGGGTGGAATGAGCAGTATTTT.